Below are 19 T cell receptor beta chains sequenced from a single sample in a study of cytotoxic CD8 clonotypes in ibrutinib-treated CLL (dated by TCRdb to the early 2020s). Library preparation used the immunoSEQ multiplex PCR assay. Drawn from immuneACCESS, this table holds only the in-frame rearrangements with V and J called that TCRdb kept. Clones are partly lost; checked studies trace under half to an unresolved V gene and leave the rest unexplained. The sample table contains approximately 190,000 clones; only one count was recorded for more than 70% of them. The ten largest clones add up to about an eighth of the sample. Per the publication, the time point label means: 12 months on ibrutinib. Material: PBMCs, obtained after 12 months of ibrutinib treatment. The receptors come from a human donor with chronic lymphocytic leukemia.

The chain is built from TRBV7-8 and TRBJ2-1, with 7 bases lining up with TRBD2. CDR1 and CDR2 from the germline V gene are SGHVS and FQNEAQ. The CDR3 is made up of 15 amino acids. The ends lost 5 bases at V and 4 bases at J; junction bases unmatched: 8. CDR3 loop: CASSQKTSMYNEQFF. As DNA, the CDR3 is TGTGCCAGCAGCCAGAAGACTAGCATGTACAATGAGCAGTTCTTC.

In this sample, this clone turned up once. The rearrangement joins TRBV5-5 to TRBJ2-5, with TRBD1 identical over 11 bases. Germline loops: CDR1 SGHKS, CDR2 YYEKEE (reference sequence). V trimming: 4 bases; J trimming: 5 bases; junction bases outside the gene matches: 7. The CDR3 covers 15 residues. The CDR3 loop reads CASSRGQGAGETQYF. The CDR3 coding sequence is TGTGCCAGCAGCCGCGGACAGGGGGCGGGGGAGACCCAGTACTTC.

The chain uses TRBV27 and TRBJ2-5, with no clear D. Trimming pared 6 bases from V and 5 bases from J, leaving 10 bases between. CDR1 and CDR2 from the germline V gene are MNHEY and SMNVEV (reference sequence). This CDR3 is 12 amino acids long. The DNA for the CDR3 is TGTGCCAGCAGGGCGTCTGGGGAGACCCAGTACTTC. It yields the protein CASRASGETQYF.

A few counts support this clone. CDR3 in amino acids: CASSGGQPQSAQHF. CDR3 nucleotides: TGTGCCAGCAGTGGGGGACAGCCCCAGTCGGCCCAGCATTTT. The V call is TRBV6-1, the J call TRBJ1-5; 7 positions match TRBD1. Germline assignment: CDR1 MNHNS and CDR2 SASEGT. Trimming at V came to 4 bases and at J to 11 bases, leaving 11 bases not matched to a gene. The CDR3 runs 14 residues.

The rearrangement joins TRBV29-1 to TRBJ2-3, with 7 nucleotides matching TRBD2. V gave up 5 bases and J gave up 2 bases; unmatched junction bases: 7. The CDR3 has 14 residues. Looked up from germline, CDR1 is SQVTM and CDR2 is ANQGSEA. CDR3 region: CSVRPAGLTDTQYF. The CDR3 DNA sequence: TGCAGCGTTCGTCCAGCGGGGCTCACAGATACGCAGTATTTT.

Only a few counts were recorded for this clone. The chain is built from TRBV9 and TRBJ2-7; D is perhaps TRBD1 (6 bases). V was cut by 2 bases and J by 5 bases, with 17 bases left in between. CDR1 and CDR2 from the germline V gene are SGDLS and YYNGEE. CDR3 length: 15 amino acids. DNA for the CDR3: TGTGCCAGCAGCGTCGGGGCAACAGGGTTCGACGAGCAGTACTTC. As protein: CASSVGATGFDEQYF.

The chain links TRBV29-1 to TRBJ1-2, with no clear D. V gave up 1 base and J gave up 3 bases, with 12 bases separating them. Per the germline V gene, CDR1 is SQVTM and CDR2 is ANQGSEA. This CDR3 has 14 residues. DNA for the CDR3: TGCAGCGTTGAAGCTCGGGGTTTAGACTATGGCTACACCTTC. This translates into CSVEARGLDYGYTF.

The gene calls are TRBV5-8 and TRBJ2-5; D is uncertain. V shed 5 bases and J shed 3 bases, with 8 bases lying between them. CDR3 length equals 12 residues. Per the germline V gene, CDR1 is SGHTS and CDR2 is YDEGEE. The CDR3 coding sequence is TGTGCCAGCAGACCTGATAAAGAGACCCAGTACTTC. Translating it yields CASRPDKETQYF.

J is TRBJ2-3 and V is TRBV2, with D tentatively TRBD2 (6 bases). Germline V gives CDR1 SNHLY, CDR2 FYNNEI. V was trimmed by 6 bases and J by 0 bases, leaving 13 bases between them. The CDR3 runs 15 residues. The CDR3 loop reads CASSLRGSSTDTQYF. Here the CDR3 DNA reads TGTGCCAGCAGCTTGCGGGGTTCTAGCACAGATACGCAGTATTTT.

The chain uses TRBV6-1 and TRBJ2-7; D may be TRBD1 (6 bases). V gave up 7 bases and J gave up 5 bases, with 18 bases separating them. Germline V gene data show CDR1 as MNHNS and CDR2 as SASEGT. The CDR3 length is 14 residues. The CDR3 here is CASKISQGVHEQYF. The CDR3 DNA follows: TGTGCCAGCAAGATCTCACAGGGAGTCCACGAGCAGTACTTC.

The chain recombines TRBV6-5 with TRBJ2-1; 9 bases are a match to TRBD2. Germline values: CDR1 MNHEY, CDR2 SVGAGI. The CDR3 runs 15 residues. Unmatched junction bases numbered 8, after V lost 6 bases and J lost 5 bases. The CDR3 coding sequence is TGTGCCAGCAGCCACCGACTAGCGGCCGACAATGAGCAGTTCTTC. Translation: CASSHRLAADNEQFF.

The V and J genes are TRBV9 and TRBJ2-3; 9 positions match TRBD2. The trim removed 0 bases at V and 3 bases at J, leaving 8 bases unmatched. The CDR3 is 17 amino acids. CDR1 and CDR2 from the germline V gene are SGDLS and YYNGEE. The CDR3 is CASSVAEGGGATDTQYF. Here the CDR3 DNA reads TGTGCCAGCAGCGTAGCTGAGGGCGGGGGGGCTACAGATACGCAGTATTTT.

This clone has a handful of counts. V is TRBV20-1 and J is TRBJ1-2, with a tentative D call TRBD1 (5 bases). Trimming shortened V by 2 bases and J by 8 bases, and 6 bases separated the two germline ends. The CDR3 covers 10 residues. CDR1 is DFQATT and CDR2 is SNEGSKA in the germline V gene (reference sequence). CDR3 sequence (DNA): TGCAGTGCTAGACAGGGCGGCTACACCTTC. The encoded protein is CSARQGGYTF.

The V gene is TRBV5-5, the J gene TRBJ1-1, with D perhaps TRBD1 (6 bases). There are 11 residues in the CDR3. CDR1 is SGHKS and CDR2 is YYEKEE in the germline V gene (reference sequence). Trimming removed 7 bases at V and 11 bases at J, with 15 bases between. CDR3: CASVPEGGAFF. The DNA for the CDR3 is TGTGCCAGCGTCCCGGAAGGGGGGGCTTTCTTT.

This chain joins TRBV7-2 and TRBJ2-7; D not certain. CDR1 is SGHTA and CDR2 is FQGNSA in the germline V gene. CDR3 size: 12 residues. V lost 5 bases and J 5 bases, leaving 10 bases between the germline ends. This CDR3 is CASSPTTNEQYF. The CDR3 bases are TGTGCCAGCAGCCCGACCACCAACGAGCAGTACTTC. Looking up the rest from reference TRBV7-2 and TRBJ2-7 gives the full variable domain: GAGVSQSPSNKVTEKGKDVELRCDPISGHTALYWYRQSLGQGLEFLIYFQGNSAPDKSGLPSDRFSAERTGGSVSTLTIQRTQQEDSAVYLCASSPTTNEQYFGPGTRLTVT.

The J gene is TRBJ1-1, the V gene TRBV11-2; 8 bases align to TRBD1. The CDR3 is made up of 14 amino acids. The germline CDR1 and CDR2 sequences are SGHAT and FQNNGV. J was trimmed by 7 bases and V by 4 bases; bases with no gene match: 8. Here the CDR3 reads CASSYNGQGGEAFF. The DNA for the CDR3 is TGTGCCAGCAGCTACAACGGACAGGGAGGTGAAGCTTTCTTT.

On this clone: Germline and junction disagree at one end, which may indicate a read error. The CDR3 loop is CASSFWTGGPYF. Written as DNA, the CDR3 is TGTGCCAGCAGTTTCTGGACAGGGGGGCCGTACTTC. V is TRBV28 and J is TRBJ1-2; 10 bases are a match to TRBD1. The germline CDR1 and CDR2 sequences are MDHEN and SYDVKM. The CDR3 has 12 residues.

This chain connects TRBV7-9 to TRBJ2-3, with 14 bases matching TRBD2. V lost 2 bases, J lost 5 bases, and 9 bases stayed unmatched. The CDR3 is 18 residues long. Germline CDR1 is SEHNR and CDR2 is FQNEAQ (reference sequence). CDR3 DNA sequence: TGTGCCAGCAGCTTACCCGGGACTAGCGGGGGTAGTCTAGATACGCAGTATTTT. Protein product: CASSLPGTSGGSLDTQYF.

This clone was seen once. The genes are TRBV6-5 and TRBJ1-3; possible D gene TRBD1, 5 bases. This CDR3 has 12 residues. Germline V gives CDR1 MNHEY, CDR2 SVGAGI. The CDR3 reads CGSGAAGNTIYF. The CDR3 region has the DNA TGTGGGAGCGGGGCGGCGGGAAACACCATATATTTT.